This TCR beta chain was captured by sequencing in a study of blood T cell repertoires in COVID-19. Study information: Samples taken during acute and convalescent COVID-19 were collected in the United States, Italy and Spain.

Note on this clone: Other DNA sequences in this sample translate to the same CDR3.

Across about two dozen US areas, participants ranged in age from 18 to 89 years. Allocation to cohorts depended on clinical history reported by the participants. Profiled with immunoSEQ multiplex PCR; TCRdb holds only in-frame clones, not every one. Of a few hundred thousand clones listed, 75% to 90% are singletons. The clonotype was recovered from a man between 25 and 39 years old who had recovered from COVID-19. The source material was PBMCs or T cells enriched from blood (not recorded which).

CDR3 sequence reads: CAWSVQGAGGYTF. The CDR3 region has the DNA TGTGCCTGGAGTGTACAGGGGGCGGGTGGCTACACCTTC. V and J are TRBV30 and TRBJ1-2; TRBD1 matches at 9 bases. V lost 0 bases, J lost 7 bases, and 3 bases stayed unmatched. The CDR3 covers 13 residues. The germline CDR1 and CDR2 sequences are GTSNPN and SVGIG (reference sequence).